This T cell receptor (beta chain) is from a study of OX40 agonist ivuxolimab in advanced cancers. For the study at large: Subjects had a mean age of roughly 60 years, with a range of 23 to 79; more than 75% were male. General study results and limits: Dosing at 0.1 to 3.0 mg/kg was accompanied by clonal expansion of CD4+ and CD8+ blood T cells by week 6.

Worth noting for this clone: Its target is not known.

Only in-frame clones appear in the TCRdb table, and some are missing; sequencing was by immunoSEQ multiplex PCR. Of about 27,000 clones listed, 65% to 80% are singletons. The germline V gene encodes CDR1 LNHDA and CDR2 SQIVND (reference sequence). Germline trimming cut 8 bases from V and 4 bases from J; bases unmatched to any gene: 3. The CDR3 is 12 residues long. This chain uses TRBV19 with TRBJ1-2; TRBD1 matches at 8 bases. The specimen was CD4+ or CD8+ T cells sorted from blood, collected in a trial of the OX40 agonist ivuxolimab. The source is an adult with an advanced solid tumor such as melanoma, head and neck, liver or kidney cancer. CDR3 region: CASWTGTYGYTF. CDR3 nucleotide sequence: TGTGCCAGTTGGACAGGGACCTATGGCTACACCTTC.